The source of this TCR beta chain is a study of T cell changes during pregnancy in multiple sclerosis (dated by TCRdb to the late 2010s). With regard to the full study: In women with multiple sclerosis, the researchers looked at how the T cell repertoire shifted as pregnancy progressed.

The method was the immunoSEQ multiplex PCR assay. The clones in this table, taken by TCRdb from immuneACCESS, are in-frame only. Not every clone is retained; where verified, under half of the shortfall comes from an unresolved V gene, and the cause of the rest is unknown. The sample includes roughly 49,000 clones, with around 93% observed a single time. The ten most abundant clones make up roughly 3.9% of the sample. To note about this clone: Its antigen is currently not known. No base qualities exist here, and no much larger clone lies one base off it.

The CDR3 covers 13 residues, taking in both the cysteine and the phenylalanine. The read is trimmed to its CDR3 DNA, 39 bases read in frame from base 1. V was cut back by 3 bases and J by 1 base, leaving a gap of 6 bases between them. CDR1 and CDR2 (SGHTA, FQGTGA) derive from the germline V gene. The chain links TRBV7-3 with TRBJ1-1; the D gene is not confidently resolved. This material consisted of CD8+ T cells from peripheral blood mononuclear cells, taken after pregnancy. The receptor comes from a female donor with multiple sclerosis, enrolled in a pregnancy study. The CDR3 region reads CASSFRGNTEAFF. Here is the DNA: TGTGCCAGCAGCTTCCGAGGGAACACTGAAGCTTTCTTT.